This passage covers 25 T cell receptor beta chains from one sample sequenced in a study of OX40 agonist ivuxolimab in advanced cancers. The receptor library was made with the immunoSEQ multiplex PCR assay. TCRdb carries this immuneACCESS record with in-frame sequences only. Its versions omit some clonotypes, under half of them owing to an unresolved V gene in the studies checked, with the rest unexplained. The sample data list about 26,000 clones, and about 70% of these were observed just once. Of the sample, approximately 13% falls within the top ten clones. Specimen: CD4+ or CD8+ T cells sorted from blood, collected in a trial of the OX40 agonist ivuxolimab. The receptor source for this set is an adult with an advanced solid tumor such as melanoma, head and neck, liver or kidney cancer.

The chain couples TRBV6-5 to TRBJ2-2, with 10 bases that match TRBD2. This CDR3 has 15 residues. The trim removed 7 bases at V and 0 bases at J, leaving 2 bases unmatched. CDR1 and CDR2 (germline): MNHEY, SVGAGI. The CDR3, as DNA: TGTGCCAGCATGCTAGCGGGAGCGAACACCGGGGAGCTGTTTTTT. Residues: CASMLAGANTGELFF.

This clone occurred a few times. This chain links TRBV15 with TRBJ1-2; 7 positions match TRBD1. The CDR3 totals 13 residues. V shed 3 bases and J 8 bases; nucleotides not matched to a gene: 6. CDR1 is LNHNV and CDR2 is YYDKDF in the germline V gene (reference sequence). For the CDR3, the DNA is TGTGCCACCAGCAGCTCGACAGGGTCCGGCTACACCTTC. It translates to CATSSSTGSGYTF. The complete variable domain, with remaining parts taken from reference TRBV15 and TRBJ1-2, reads DAMVIQNPRYQVTQFGKPVTLSCSQTLNHNVMYWYQQKSSQAPKLLFHYYDKDFNNEADTPDNFQSRRPNTSFCFLDIRSPGLGDTAMYLCATSSSTGSGYTFGSGTRLTVV.

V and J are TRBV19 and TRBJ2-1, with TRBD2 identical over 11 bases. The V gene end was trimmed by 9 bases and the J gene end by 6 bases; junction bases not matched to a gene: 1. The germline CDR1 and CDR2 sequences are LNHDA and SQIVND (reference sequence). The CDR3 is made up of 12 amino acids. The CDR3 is CASGTSGNEQFF. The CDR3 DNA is TGTGCCAGCGGGACTAGCGGCAATGAGCAGTTCTTC.

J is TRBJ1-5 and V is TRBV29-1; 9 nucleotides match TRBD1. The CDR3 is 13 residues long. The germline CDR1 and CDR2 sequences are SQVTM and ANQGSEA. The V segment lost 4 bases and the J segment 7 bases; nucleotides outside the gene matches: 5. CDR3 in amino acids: CSVAGTGNQPQHF. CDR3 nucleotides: TGCAGCGTTGCTGGGACAGGGAACCAGCCCCAGCATTTT.

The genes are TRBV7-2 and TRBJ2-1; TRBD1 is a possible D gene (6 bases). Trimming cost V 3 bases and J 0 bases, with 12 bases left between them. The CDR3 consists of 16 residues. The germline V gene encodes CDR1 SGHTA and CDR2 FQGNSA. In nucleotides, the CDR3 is TGTGCCAGCAGCTTCCTACAGGGTAGCTCCTACAATGAGCAGTTCTTC. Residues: CASSFLQGSSYNEQFF.

CDR3 in amino acids: CASSFGTGRANYGYTF. The DNA of the CDR3 is TGTGCCAGCAGCTTCGGGACAGGCAGAGCTAACTATGGCTACACCTTC. The rearrangement uses TRBV5-6 and TRBJ1-2, with 8 bases aligning to TRBD1. CDR1 and CDR2 (germline): SGHDT, YYEEEE. The trim removed 2 bases at V and 0 bases at J, leaving 6 bases unmatched. The CDR3 spans 16 residues.

CDR3 nucleotide sequence: TGTGCCAGCAGCCCCAGCCCGGGGGGTAACTATGGCTACACCTTC. It specifies CASSPSPGGNYGYTF. The chain employs TRBV7-2 and TRBJ1-2; D perhaps matches TRBD1 (5 bases). The V gene's germline CDR1 is SGHTA and CDR2 FQGNSA. Trimming removed 5 bases from V and 1 base from J, with 14 bases in between. CDR3 length: 15 amino acids.

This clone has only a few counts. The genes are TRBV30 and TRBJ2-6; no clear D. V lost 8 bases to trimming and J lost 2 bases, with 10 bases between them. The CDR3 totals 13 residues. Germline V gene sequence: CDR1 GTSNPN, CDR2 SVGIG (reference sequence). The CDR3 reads CALGNAGANVLTF. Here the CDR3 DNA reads TGTGCCCTGGGAAACGCTGGGGCCAACGTCCTGACTTTC.

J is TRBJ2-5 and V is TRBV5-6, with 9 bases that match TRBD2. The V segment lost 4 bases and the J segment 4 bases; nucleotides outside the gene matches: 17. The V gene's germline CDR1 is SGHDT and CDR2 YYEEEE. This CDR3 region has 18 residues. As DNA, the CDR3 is TGTGCCAGCAGCCTCGAGGCGGGGGGGCCCAACCTAAGAGAGACCCAGTACTTC. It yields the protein CASSLEAGGPNLRETQYF. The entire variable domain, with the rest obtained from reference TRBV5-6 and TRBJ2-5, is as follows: DAGVTQSPTHLIKTRGQQVTLRCSPKSGHDTVSWYQQALGQGPQFIFQYYEEEERQRGNFPDRFSGHQFPNYSSELNVNALLLGDSALYLCASSLEAGGPNLRETQYFGPGTRLLVL.

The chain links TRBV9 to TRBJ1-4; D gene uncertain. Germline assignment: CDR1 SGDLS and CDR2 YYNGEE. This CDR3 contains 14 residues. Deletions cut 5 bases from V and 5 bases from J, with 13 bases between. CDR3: CASSVLLSNEKLFF. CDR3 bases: TGTGCCAGCAGTGTCTTGCTCTCAAATGAAAAACTGTTTTTT.

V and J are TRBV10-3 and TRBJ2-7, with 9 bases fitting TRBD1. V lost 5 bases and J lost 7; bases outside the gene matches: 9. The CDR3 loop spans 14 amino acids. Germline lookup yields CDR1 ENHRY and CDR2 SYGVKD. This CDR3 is CAISSGTGFDEQYF. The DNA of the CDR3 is TGTGCCATCAGTTCCGGGACAGGGTTTGATGAGCAGTACTTC.

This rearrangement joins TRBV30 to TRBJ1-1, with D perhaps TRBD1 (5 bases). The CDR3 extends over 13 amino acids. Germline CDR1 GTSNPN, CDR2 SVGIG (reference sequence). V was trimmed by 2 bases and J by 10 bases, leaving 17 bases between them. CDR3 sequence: CAWSPRGSRGAFF. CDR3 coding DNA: TGTGCCTGGAGTCCGCGGGGCAGCCGGGGAGCTTTCTTT.

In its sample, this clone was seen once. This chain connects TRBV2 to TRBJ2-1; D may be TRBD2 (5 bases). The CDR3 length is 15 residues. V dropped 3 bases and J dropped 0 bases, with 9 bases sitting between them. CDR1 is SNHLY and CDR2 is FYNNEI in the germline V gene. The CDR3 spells CASSEEESSYNEQFF. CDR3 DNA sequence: TGTGCCAGCAGTGAGGAGGAGAGCTCCTACAATGAGCAGTTCTTC.

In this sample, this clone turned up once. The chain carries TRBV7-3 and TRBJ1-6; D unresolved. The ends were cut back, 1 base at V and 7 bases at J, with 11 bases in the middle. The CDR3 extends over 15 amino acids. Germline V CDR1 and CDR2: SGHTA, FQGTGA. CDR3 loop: CASSLIGDLNSPLHF. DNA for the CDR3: TGTGCCAGCAGCTTAATCGGGGATTTGAATTCACCCCTCCACTTT.

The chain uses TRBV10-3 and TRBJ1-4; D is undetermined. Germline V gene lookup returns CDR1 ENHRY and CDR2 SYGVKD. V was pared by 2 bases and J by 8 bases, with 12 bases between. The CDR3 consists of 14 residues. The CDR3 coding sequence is TGTGCCATCAGTGAGATCCTTACACCCGAAAAACTGTTTTTT. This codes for CAISEILTPEKLFF.

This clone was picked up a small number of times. DNA for the CDR3: TGCAGCGCCGGGCAAGGAAACACCATATATTTT. This gives the protein CSAGQGNTIYF. The J gene is TRBJ1-3, the V gene TRBV29-1, with D unclear. V lost 7 bases and J 4 bases, leaving 8 bases between the germline ends. Germline values: CDR1 SQVTM, CDR2 ANQGSEA. There are 11 residues in the CDR3.

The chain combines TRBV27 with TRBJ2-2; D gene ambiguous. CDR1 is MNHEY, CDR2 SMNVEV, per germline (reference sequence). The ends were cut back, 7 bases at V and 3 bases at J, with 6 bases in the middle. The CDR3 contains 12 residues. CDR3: CASMKYTGELFF. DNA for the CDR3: TGTGCCAGCATGAAATACACCGGGGAGCTGTTTTTT.

The CDR3 spells CASRHVEGLAKNIQYF. In nucleotides, the CDR3 is TGTGCCAGCAGACACGTGGAGGGTCTAGCCAAAAACATTCAGTACTTC. The chain combines TRBV13 with TRBJ2-4; possibly TRBD2 for D (6 bases). V was cut by 6 bases and J by 0 bases, with 15 bases left in between. CDR3 length: 16 residues. CDR1 is PRHDT, CDR2 FYEKMQ, per germline (reference sequence).

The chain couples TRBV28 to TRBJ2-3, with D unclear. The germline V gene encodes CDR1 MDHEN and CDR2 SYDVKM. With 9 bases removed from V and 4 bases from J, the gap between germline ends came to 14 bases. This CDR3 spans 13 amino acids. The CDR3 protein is CARVPELADTQYF. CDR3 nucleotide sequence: TGTGCCAGAGTGCCCGAGTTAGCAGATACGCAGTATTTT.

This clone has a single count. CDR3 residues: CASSSGNTEAFF. In DNA form, the CDR3 reads TGCGCCAGCAGCTCTGGAAACACTGAAGCTTTCTTT. The chain uses TRBV5-1 and TRBJ1-1; D remains unclear. The CDR3 is 12 amino acids. Germline V CDR1 and CDR2: SGHRS, YFSETQ. V gave up 3 bases and J gave up 2 bases, with 5 bases separating them.

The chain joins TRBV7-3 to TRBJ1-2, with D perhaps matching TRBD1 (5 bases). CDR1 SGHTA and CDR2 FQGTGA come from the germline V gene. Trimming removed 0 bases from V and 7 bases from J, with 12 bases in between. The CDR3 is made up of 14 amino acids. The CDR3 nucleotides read TGTGCCAGCAGCTTAACCGGGGGTGAAACTGGCTACACCTTC. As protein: CASSLTGGETGYTF.

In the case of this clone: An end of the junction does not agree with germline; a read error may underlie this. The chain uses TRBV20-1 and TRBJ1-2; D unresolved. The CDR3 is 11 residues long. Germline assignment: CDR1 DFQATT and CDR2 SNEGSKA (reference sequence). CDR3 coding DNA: TGCAGTGCTAGTGAACAGCCTGTCGTCTCCTTC. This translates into CSASEQPVVSF.

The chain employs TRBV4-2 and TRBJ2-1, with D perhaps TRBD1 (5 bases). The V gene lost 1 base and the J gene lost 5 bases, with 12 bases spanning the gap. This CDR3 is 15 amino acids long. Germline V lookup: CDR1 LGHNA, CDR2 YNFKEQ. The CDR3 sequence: CASSQGRGANNEQFF. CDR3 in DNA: TGTGCCAGCAGCCAAGGCCGTGGGGCCAACAATGAGCAGTTCTTC.

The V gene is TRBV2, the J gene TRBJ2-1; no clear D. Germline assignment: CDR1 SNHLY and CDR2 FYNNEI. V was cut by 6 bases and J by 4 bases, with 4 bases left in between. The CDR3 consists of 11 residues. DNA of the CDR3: TGTGCCAGCAGCCCGTACAATGAGCAGTTCTTC. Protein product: CASSPYNEQFF.

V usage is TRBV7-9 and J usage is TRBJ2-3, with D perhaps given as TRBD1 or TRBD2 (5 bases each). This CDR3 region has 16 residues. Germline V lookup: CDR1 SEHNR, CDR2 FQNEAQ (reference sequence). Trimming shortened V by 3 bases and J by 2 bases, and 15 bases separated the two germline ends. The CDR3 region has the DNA TGTGCCAGCAGCTTCGGGGCAGGAGGACACACAGATACGCAGTATTTT. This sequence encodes CASSFGAGGHTDTQYF. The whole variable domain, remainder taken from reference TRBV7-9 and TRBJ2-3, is DTGVSQNPRHKITKRGQNVTFRCDPISEHNRLYWYRQTLGQGPEFLTYFQNEAQLEKSRLLSDRFSAERPKGSFSTLEIQRTEQGDSAMYLCASSFGAGGHTDTQYFGPGTRLTVL.